This T cell receptor (beta chain) was identified in a study of response to subunit inactivated influenza vaccine. Only a few counts were recorded for this clonotype. With 0 bases removed from V and 10 bases from J, the gap between germline ends came to 13 bases. The CDR3 has 15 amino acids. From germline, CDR1 is MNHEY and CDR2 SVGAGI. Each CDR3 protein gets one entry after TCRdb re-called the RT-PCR reads with MiXCR. The repertoire holds more than 600,000 distinct CDR3 sequences, with roughly 18% as singletons. This sequence joins TRBV6-5 and TRBJ1-6, with a weak D call TRBD1 (6 bases). The sequences come from PBMCs from blood, collected roughly 5 days after vaccination. This sequence originates from a man in his fifties or sixties who received an inactivated influenza vaccine. CDR3 nucleotide sequence: TGTGCCAGCAGTTACTCACAGGGTAGGAGCTCACCCCTCCACTTT. Translation: CASSYSQGRSSPLHF.